This T cell receptor (beta chain) stems from a study of Ad26.COV2.S vaccination and SARS-CoV-2 variants. Treatment defined: over 15 received Ad26.COV2.S at low or high dose, single or two shots; several received placebo; per-sample allocation not given. Each sample was drawn 63 days after the first injection (of vaccine or placebo). There are 12 residues in the CDR3. The germline CDR1 and CDR2 sequences are KGHDR and SFDVKD. The V gene lost 7 bases and the J gene lost 7 bases, with 13 bases spanning the gap. Assay used: immunoSEQ multiplex PCR; TCRdb lists only in-frame clones, some missing. The profile covers about 350,000 clones, with roughly 84% appearing a single time and roughly 3.1% taken by the ten largest. A single count supports this clone.

The rearrangement joins TRBV24-1 to TRBJ2-7; D ambiguous. The sequences come from peripheral blood, collected in a trial of Ad26.COV2.S vaccine versus placebo. The sequence came from a person aged 18-65 years who received the Ad26.COV2.S COVID-19 vaccine or a placebo. The DNA of the CDR3 is TGTGCCACCAGCCCGCCTTCTACGGAGCAGTACTTC. Translated: CATSPPSTEQYF.